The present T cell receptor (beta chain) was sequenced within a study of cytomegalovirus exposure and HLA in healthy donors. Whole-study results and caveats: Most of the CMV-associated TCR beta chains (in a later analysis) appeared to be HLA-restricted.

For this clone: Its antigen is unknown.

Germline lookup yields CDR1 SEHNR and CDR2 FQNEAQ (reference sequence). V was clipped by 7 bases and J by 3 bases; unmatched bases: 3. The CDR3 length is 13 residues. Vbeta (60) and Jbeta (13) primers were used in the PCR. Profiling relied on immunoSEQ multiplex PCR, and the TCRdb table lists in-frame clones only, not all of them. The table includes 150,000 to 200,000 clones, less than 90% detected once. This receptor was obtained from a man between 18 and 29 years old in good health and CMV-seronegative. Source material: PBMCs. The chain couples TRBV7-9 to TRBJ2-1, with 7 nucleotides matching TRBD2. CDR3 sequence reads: CASMGLNYNEQFF. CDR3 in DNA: TGTGCCAGCATGGGACTAAACTACAATGAGCAGTTCTTC.